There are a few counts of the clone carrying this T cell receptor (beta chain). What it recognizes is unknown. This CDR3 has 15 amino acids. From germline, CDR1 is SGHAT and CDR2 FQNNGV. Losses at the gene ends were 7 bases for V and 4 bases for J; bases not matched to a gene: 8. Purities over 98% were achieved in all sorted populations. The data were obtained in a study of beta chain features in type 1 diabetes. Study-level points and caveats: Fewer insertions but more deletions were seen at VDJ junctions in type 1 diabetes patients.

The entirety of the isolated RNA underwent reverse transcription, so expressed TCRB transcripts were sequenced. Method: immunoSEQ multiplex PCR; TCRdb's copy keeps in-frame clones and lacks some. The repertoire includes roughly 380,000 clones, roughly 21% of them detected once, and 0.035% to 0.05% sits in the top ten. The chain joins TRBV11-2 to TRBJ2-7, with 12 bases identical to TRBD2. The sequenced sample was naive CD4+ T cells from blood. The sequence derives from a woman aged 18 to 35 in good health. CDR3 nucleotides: TGTGCCAGCACCCTACTAGCGGGGGGATCTTACGAGCAGTACTTC. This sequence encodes CASTLLAGGSYEQYF.